This TCR beta chain came from a study of radiotherapy plus CTLA-4 blockade in lung cancer. This clone was seen a handful of times. The junction shows a germline mismatch at one end, possibly a read error. TCRdb's table, derived via immunoSEQ multiplex PCR, lists solely in-frame clones and lacks some. This repertoire shows some 41,000 clones, roughly 64% found once; its top ten account for roughly a quarter. Per germline, CDR1 SGHRS and CDR2 YFSETQ. There are 15 residues in the CDR3. The clonotype was recovered from a human donor with non-small cell lung cancer who had a partial response to radiotherapy plus ipilimumab. Sequences were derived from peripheral blood, sampled from a patient treated with radiotherapy plus ipilimumab. The chain combines TRBV5-1 with TRBJ2-2; D is possibly TRBD2 (5 bases). The CDR3 loop is CAGSLGAGGPGELFF. Written as DNA, the CDR3 is TGCGCCGGCAGCTTGGGCGCTGGAGGACCCGGGGAGCTGTTTTTT.